Each of the 27 T cell receptor beta chains below was sequenced from the same sample in a study of CD8+ T cells in alopecia areata. cDNA reverse transcribed from extracted RNA served as the sequencing template. TCRdb's copy holds only in-frame clones and misses some; the assay was immunoSEQ multiplex PCR. The sample includes over 100,000 clones, none of them occurring once. Sample: lesional skin. Receptors were obtained from a C3H/HeJ mouse with alopecia areata. Strain MHC haplotype: H2-k.

About this clone itself: The listed genes are named as in mouse. The read gets to within 4 residues of the CDR3 end, and the germline J gene fills in the rest. This chain links TRBV13-1 with TRBJ2-1; maybe TRBD2 (7 bases). The V gene lost 0 bases and the J gene lost 2 bases, with 12 bases spanning the gap. Germline V gives CDR1 NSHNY, CDR2 SYGAGN. This CDR3 has 16 amino acids. This CDR3 reads CASSDEEGGDYAEQFF. The CDR3 bases that were read are TGTGCCAGCAGTGATGAAGAGGGGGGGGACTATGCT.

This clone appeared a few times. Mouse germline and gene names are used. The read comes to an end 4 residues before the CDR3 does, leaving the germline J gene to fill in the end. The rearrangement uses TRBV13-1 and TRBJ2-5; 7 nucleotides align to TRBD1. Unmatched junction bases numbered 2, after V lost 1 base and J lost 3 bases. CDR1 and CDR2 (germline): NSHNY, SYGAGN. This CDR3 is 14 amino acids long. The CDR3 is CASSDTGQQDTQYF. The CDR3 bases that were read are TGTGCCAGCAGTGATACGGGACAGCAAGAC.

This clone was seen a handful of times. One junction end does not reproduce the germline sequence, and a read error may be involved. Gene names refer to mouse genes. The read finishes 4 residues shy of the CDR3 end, and the germline J gene is used to complete it. The V gene is TRBV12-2, the J gene TRBJ2-1; 10 bases map to TRBD2. The CDR3 is 15 residues long. Germline values: CDR1 SGHLS, CDR2 HYDKME. The CDR3 bases that were read are TGTGTCAGCTCTCTCGTGGACTGGGGGTATGCT. Protein product: CVSSLVDWGYA. Given in full, the CDR3 is CVSSLVDWGYAEQFF.

Remarks on this clone: All gene names here are mouse names. The CDR3 end falls 4 residues outside the read, so it is completed with the germline J gene. The V call is TRBV19, the J call TRBJ1-1; 8 nucleotides line up with TRBD1. The CDR3 length is 15 residues. Trimming cost V 0 bases and J 4 bases; bases outside gene matches: 5. Germline CDR1 FNHDT, CDR2 SITEND (reference sequence). Incomplete CDR3 DNA: TGTGCCAGCAGTATAGGGACAGGGTCAGGCACA. Protein product: CASSIGTGSGT. The entire CDR3 protein reads CASSIGTGSGTEVFF.

Regarding this clone: Mouse gene names apply. Read sequence stops 4 residues before the CDR3 end, and the germline J gene provides the missing end. This chain links TRBV17 with TRBJ2-1; TRBD2 matches 9 bases. V gave up 6 bases and J gave up 0 bases; unmatched junction bases: 6. CDR3 length: 16 amino acids. The V gene's germline CDR1 is MNHDT and CDR2 YYDKIL. The covered CDR3 bases are TGTGCTAGCAGGGTCGGGACTGGGAGTAACTATGCT. Encoded protein: CASRVGTGSNYA. In full, the CDR3 reads CASRVGTGSNYAEQFF.

Concerning this clone itself: Each gene name is a mouse one. The sequenced fragment ends 4 residues before the CDR3 boundary, so the rest is inferred from the germline J gene. J is TRBJ2-4 and V is TRBV13-3; D possibly corresponds to TRBD1 (5 bases). Germline-derived CDR1 and CDR2 are NNHDY and SYVADS. This CDR3 has 14 residues. Trimming removed 6 bases from V and 0 bases from J, with 11 bases in between. CDR3 DNA, as far as it was read: TGTGCCAGCACCTCCGACAGAAGTCAAAAC. Translation gives CASTSDRSQN. The entire CDR3 protein reads CASTSDRSQNTLYF.

This clone was recorded at least ten times. Genes here carry mouse names. From the germline J gene comes the end of the CDR3, since the read stops 4 residues before it. The chain couples TRBV13-3 to TRBJ2-7; TRBD2 agrees at 11 bases. V dropped 3 bases and J dropped 3; count of bases not matched to a gene: 8. The CDR3 contains 16 residues. Germline V gene data show CDR1 as NNHDY and CDR2 as SYVADS. The CDR3 protein is CASSVAPDWGDYEQYF. The sequenced CDR3 bases are TGTGCCAGCAGTGTTGCCCCGGACTGGGGGGACTAT.

This clone was observed a handful of times. All gene names here are mouse names. The sequenced CDR3 bases are TGTGCCAGCAGTATCACCGGGACAGCATATGCT. As protein: CASSITGTAYA. The full CDR3 is CASSITGTAYAEQFF. The gene calls are TRBV19 and TRBJ2-1; TRBD1 aligns across 7 bases. The read ends 4 residues before the CDR3 terminus; that terminus is restored from the germline J gene. Germline-derived CDR1 and CDR2 are FNHDT and SITEND (reference sequence). Trimming at V came to 2 bases and at J to 4 bases, leaving 6 bases not matched to a gene. This CDR3 comprises 15 residues. The full variable domain, rest sourced from reference TRBV19 and TRBJ2-1, is GGIITQTPKFLIGQEGQKLTLKCQQNFNHDTMYWYRQDSGKGLRLIYYSITENDLQKGDLSEGYDASREKKSSFSLTVTSAQKNEMAVFLCASSITGTAYAEQFFGPGTRLTVL.

On this clone itself: Here the gene names and germline are mouse. CDR3 in amino acids: CASSVDWGGAQNTLYF. CDR3 DNA (partial): TGTGCCAGCAGCGTGGACTGGGGGGGCGCCCAAAAC. This chain connects TRBV13-3 to TRBJ2-4; 13 bases line up with TRBD2. The missing CDR3 end, 4 residues past where the read stops, is filled in from the germline J gene. The CDR3 spans 16 residues. J was trimmed by 3 bases and V by 5 bases; bases with no gene match: 6. Germline CDR1 is NNHDY and CDR2 is SYVADS.

Only a few counts were recorded for this clone. Gene names and germline match the mouse. The read falls 4 residues short of the CDR3 end, and the missing part is taken from the germline J gene. The J gene is TRBJ2-5, the V gene TRBV19, with D perhaps matching TRBD1 or TRBD2 (5 bases each). From germline, CDR1 is FNHDT and CDR2 SITEND (reference sequence). This CDR3 is built from 12 residues. This chain's CDR3 is CASSMGVDTQYF. Incomplete CDR3 DNA: TGTGCCAGCAGTATGGGGGTTGAC.

Turning to this clone: Germline and genes: mouse. Read data end 4 residues before the CDR3 end; the end is taken from the germline J gene. The chain employs TRBV13-3 and TRBJ2-1, with D maybe TRBD1 (5 bases). The CDR3 contains 15 residues. CDR1 and CDR2 (germline): NNHDY, SYVADS. The V and J ends lost 3 bases and 0 bases respectively, with 10 bases between them. Here the CDR3 reads CASSGVQDNYAEQFF. The sequenced part of the CDR3 DNA is TGTGCCAGCAGTGGTGTACAGGATAACTATGCT.

In this sample, this clone turned up a few times. Gene and germline names: mouse. The CDR3 extends 4 residues past the end of the read, so its final part is completed from the germline J gene. The chain joins TRBV29 to TRBJ2-3; 10 positions match TRBD2. Losses at the gene ends were 4 bases for V and 0 bases for J; bases not matched to a gene: 7. The CDR3 runs 17 residues. The V gene's germline CDR1 is MSHET and CDR2 SYDVDS. The sequenced CDR3 bases are TGTGCTAGCAGTTCTCTGGGGGGGCGCGGTAGTGCAGAA. Translating it yields CASSSLGGRGSAE. The full CDR3 reads CASSSLGGRGSAETLYF.

A note on this clone: These gene names are mouse names. The read ends 4 residues before the CDR3 terminus; that terminus is restored from the germline J gene. The chain has TRBV13-3 and TRBJ2-5, with TRBD2 identical over 8 bases. The J segment lost 2 bases and the V segment lost 1 base, leaving 3 bases of the junction unmatched. Germline lookup yields CDR1 NNHDY and CDR2 SYVADS. The CDR3 loop spans 15 amino acids. CDR3 protein: CASSDSDWGQDTQYF. CDR3 DNA (partial): TGTGCCAGCAGTGATTCAGACTGGGGCCAAGAC.

With respect to this clone: The germline and genes are mouse ones. The read comes to an end 4 residues before the CDR3 does, leaving the germline J gene to fill in the end. The genes are TRBV13-1 and TRBJ1-1; D is uncertain. With 0 bases removed from V and 4 bases from J, the gap between germline ends came to 10 bases. The CDR3 is 14 amino acids. CDR1 is NSHNY, CDR2 SYGAGN, per germline. The CDR3 sequence: CASSDARGFTEVFF. The part of the CDR3 DNA that was read is TGTGCCAGCAGTGATGCAAGAGGGTTCACA.

As regards this clone: Gene names and germline match the mouse. The read is 4 residues too short to cover the CDR3 end, so that end is filled in from the germline J gene. Additional DNA sequences in this sample encode the identical CDR3. The rearrangement joins TRBV19 to TRBJ1-1; D call uncertain. Germline V lookup: CDR1 FNHDT, CDR2 SITEND (reference sequence). The CDR3 has 14 residues. The V end lost 1 base, the J end lost 0 bases, and 7 bases lay between the germline ends. CDR3: CASSIQTANTEVFF. Partial CDR3 DNA: TGTGCCAGCAGTATACAGACTGCAAACACA.

With regard to this clone: The gene symbols are mouse symbols. The read stops 4 residues short of the end of the CDR3; the missing end is completed from the germline J gene. The chain is built from TRBV13-3 and TRBJ2-5; 11 nucleotides line up with TRBD2. This CDR3 spans 16 amino acids. Per the germline V gene, CDR1 is NNHDY and CDR2 is SYVADS. CDR3 DNA (partial): TGTGCCAGCAGTGATCTACTGGGGGGGCGTTTAGAC. It codes for CASSDLLGGRLD. The CDR3 as a whole reads CASSDLLGGRLDTQYF.

This clone was seen a handful of times. Each gene name is a mouse one. The read finishes 4 residues shy of the CDR3 end, and the germline J gene is used to complete it. The rearrangement joins TRBV13-3 to TRBJ2-7; possible D gene TRBD1, 5 bases. Germline lookup yields CDR1 NNHDY and CDR2 SYVADS. Trimming stripped 5 bases from V and 0 bases from J, with 12 bases between. The CDR3 loop spans 14 amino acids. The chain's CDR3 is CASSGPGSSYEQYF. CDR3 DNA, as far as it was read: TGTGCCAGCAGCGGTCCAGGGAGCTCCTAT.

Note on this clone: The gene names here belong to mouse. The sequenced fragment ends 4 residues before the CDR3 boundary, so the rest is inferred from the germline J gene. The chain carries TRBV1 and TRBJ1-2, with D uncertain. Germline CDR1 is NSQYPW and CDR2 is LRSPGD (reference sequence). V was shortened by 2 bases and J by 0 bases, with 13 bases between the two germline ends. The CDR3 has 16 residues. CDR3 sequence reads: CTCSAPDKTTNSDYTF. The DNA read from the CDR3 is TGCACCTGCAGTGCACCAGACAAAACCACAAACTCC. Drawing the rest from reference TRBV1 and TRBJ1-2, the complete variable domain is VTLLEQNPRWRLVPRGQAVNLRCILKNSQYPWMSWYQQDLQKQLQWLFTLRSPGDKEVKSLPGADYLATRVTDTELRLQVANMSQGRTLYCTCSAPDKTTNSDYTFGSGTRLLVI.

This clone was counted ten times or more. Mouse gene names and germline throughout. The read halts 4 residues ahead of the CDR3 end, with the missing end drawn from the germline J gene. This chain joins TRBV13-3 and TRBJ1-4; 10 nucleotides line up with TRBD1. CDR1 is NNHDY, CDR2 SYVADS, per germline. This CDR3 has 17 amino acids. Trimming removed 2 bases from V and 0 bases from J; junction bases left unmatched: 4. Partial CDR3 DNA: TGTGCCAGCAGTGACTGGACAGGGGGTATTTCCAACGAA. Encoded protein: CASSDWTGGISNE. The entire CDR3 is CASSDWTGGISNERLFF. The full variable domain, completed using reference TRBV13-3 and TRBJ1-4, is EAAVTQSPRSKVAVTGGKVTLSCHQTNNHDYMYWYRQDTGHGLRLIHYSYVADSTEKGDIPDGYKASRPSQENFSLILELASLSQTAVYFCASSDWTGGISNERLFFGHGTKLSVL.

This clone was seen only a few times. Mouse germline and gene names are used. The read is 4 residues too short to cover the CDR3 end, so that end is filled in from the germline J gene. The rearrangement joins TRBV13-1 to TRBJ1-2; D gene uncertain. The CDR3 extends over 15 amino acids. Germline V gene lookup returns CDR1 NSHNY and CDR2 SYGAGN. Between the trimmed V and J ends, which lost 0 bases and 0 bases, there was a span of 9 bases. CDR3 bases read: TGTGCCAGCAGTGATGCGGCAGGAGCAAACTCC. As protein: CASSDAAGANS. The whole CDR3 sequence is CASSDAAGANSDYTF.

This clone was recorded a few times. The genes are named according to mouse. Here the CDR3 reads CTCSRARTEVFF. CDR3 bases read: TGCACCTGCAGCAGGGCGCGGACA. This rearrangement joins TRBV1 to TRBJ1-1; tentative D call: TRBD1 (5 bases). With the read ending 4 residues before the CDR3 end, the germline J gene is used to fill in that end. Germline V CDR1 and CDR2: NSQYPW, LRSPGD (reference sequence). The CDR3 length is 12 residues. Drawing the rest from reference TRBV1 and TRBJ1-1, the complete variable domain is VTLLEQNPRWRLVPRGQAVNLRCILKNSQYPWMSWYQQDLQKQLQWLFTLRSPGDKEVKSLPGADYLATRVTDTELRLQVANMSQGRTLYCTCSRARTEVFFGKGTRLTVV.

In this sample, this clone turned up a few times. Gene labels here are mouse ones. The read gets to within 4 residues of the CDR3 end, and the germline J gene fills in the rest. V and J are TRBV13-3 and TRBJ1-1, with no clear D. The CDR3 is 11 residues long. Trimming stripped 9 bases from V and 4 bases from J, with 10 bases between. Germline CDR1 and CDR2: NNHDY and SYVADS. CDR3 bases read: TGTGCCACTGGGCCGGGCACA. Protein sequence: CATGPGT. The entire CDR3 is CATGPGTEVFF.

As regards this clone: Gene names and germline refer to mouse. The DNA ends 4 residues before the CDR3 does, and the rest of the CDR3 is filled in from the germline J gene. V and J are TRBV17 and TRBJ2-7, with 7 bases lining up with TRBD1. This CDR3 has 13 residues. Germline loops: CDR1 MNHDT, CDR2 YYDKIL. The CDR3 here is CASSIRDSYEQYF. Incomplete CDR3 DNA: TGTGCTAGCAGTATCCGGGACAGTTAT.

This clone appeared many times. The genes and germline here are from mouse. The missing CDR3 end, 4 residues past where the read stops, is filled in from the germline J gene. This chain joins TRBV13-3 and TRBJ2-2, with D perhaps matching TRBD1 (6 bases). Per the germline V gene, CDR1 is NNHDY and CDR2 is SYVADS. CDR3 size: 13 residues. Incomplete CDR3 DNA: TGTGCCAGCAGTGACAGGGGCGGCGGG. Amino acid sequence: CASSDRGGG. The CDR3 in full is CASSDRGGGQLYF.

This clone was picked up a small number of times. Mouse gene names apply. From the germline J gene comes the end of the CDR3, since the read stops 4 residues before it. The rearrangement uses TRBV13-3 and TRBJ2-7, with TRBD2 matching over 11 bases. CDR3 length: 14 residues. The germline gives CDR1 NNHDY, CDR2 SYVADS. Partial CDR3 DNA: TGTGCCAGCAGTGCATGGACTGGGGGGTAT. This encodes CASSAWTGGY. The CDR3 in its entirety is CASSAWTGGYEQYF.

This clone was seen repeatedly, ten times or more. Each gene name is a mouse one. The read comes to an end 4 residues before the CDR3 does, leaving the germline J gene to fill in the end. The rearrangement uses TRBV1 and TRBJ2-1, with 9 bases that match TRBD1. The V gene's germline CDR1 is NSQYPW and CDR2 LRSPGD (reference sequence). The CDR3 extends over 13 amino acids. The sequenced part of the CDR3 DNA is TGCACCTGCAGGGGGACAGGGAGAGCT. Translation: CTCRGTGRA. The full-length CDR3 reads as CTCRGTGRAEQFF.

This clone occurred a few times. Germline and genes here are mouse. The read gets to within 4 residues of the CDR3 end, and the germline J gene fills in the rest. This chain connects TRBV13-3 to TRBJ2-7; 11 bases fit TRBD2. The CDR3 contains 16 residues. The germline gives CDR1 NNHDY, CDR2 SYVADS. The V gene end was trimmed by 5 bases and the J gene end by 0 bases; junction bases not matched to a gene: 7. The CDR3 is CASSDGLGGFSYEQYF. The covered CDR3 bases are TGTGCCAGCAGCGACGGACTGGGGGGATTCTCCTAT.